This TCR beta chain derives from a study of tumor and adjacent non-tumor tissue in lung cancer. The library came from three nested PCR rounds adapted from ARM-PCR protocols. TCRdb called the multiplex PCR reads again in MiXCR, with one record for every CDR3 protein. This sample has 80,000 to 100,000 distinct CDR3 sequences, with 80% found just once. V was pared by 8 bases and J by 0 bases, with 11 bases between. CDR3 length: 14 amino acids. This sample's RNA came from whole unsorted tissue. This non-tumor lung sample came from over 3 cm beyond the tumor edge. The sequencing input was distant non-tumor lung tissue. This sequence originates from a man in his fifties or sixties with small cell lung cancer. The chain links TRBV12-3 or TRBV12-4 to TRBJ2-4; D is undetermined. Written as DNA, the CDR3 is TGTGCCAGCGGATTGCGACTAGCCAAAAACATTCAGTACTTC. Translating gives CASGLRLAKNIQYF.